The 22 T cell receptor beta chains below all came from one sample that was sequenced in a study of blood T cell repertoires in COVID-19 (dated by TCRdb to 2019 to 2021). Libraries were built with the immunoSEQ multiplex PCR assay. TCRdb retrieved this table from immuneACCESS and kept in-frame rearrangements only. Not all clones are present; in checked studies, unresolved V genes account for under half, and no reason is known for the remainder. In this sample the table shows 90,000 or so clones, 85% of which occur a single time. Of the sample, 3.5% to 4% falls within the top ten clones. The sample consisted of peripheral blood. The receptors derive from a man aged 55 to 69 with acute or convalescent COVID-19.

The chain employs TRBV6-5 and TRBJ1-2; 8 bases align to TRBD1. The CDR3 loop spans 14 amino acids. V lost 6 bases and J lost 4; bases outside the gene matches: 7. CDR1 and CDR2 (germline): MNHEY, SVGAGI. The CDR3 spells CASRLGQGLYGYTF. CDR3 nucleotide sequence: TGTGCCAGCAGGCTAGGACAGGGCCTCTATGGCTACACCTTC.

This clone was detected a few times. Here the CDR3 DNA reads TGTGCCAGCGCATTAGAGGGCGGCTATGGCTACACCTTC. Translated, it gives CASALEGGYGYTF. The chain has TRBV6-5 and TRBJ1-2; D is ambiguous. The V gene's germline CDR1 is MNHEY and CDR2 SVGAGI. The CDR3 contains 13 residues. V was trimmed by 8 bases and J by 4 bases, leaving 14 bases between them.

This clone turned up a few times. The chain employs TRBV6-5 and TRBJ2-2; 7 bases line up with TRBD2. The germline gives CDR1 MNHEY, CDR2 SVGAGI. The CDR3 length is 16 residues. J was trimmed by 1 base and V by 3 bases; bases with no gene match: 5. The CDR3 sequence: CASSYLASGNTGELFF. The CDR3 nucleotides are TGTGCCAGCAGTTATTTGGCTAGCGGGAACACCGGGGAGCTGTTTTTT.

The rearrangement joins TRBV19 to TRBJ2-1; 8 bases line up with TRBD2. The germline CDR1 and CDR2 sequences are LNHDA and SQIVND (reference sequence). This CDR3 spans 15 amino acids. Trimming removed 6 bases from V and 7 bases from J; junction bases left unmatched: 11. CDR3 region: CASRGREGRMNEQFF. The CDR3 DNA follows: TGTGCCAGTAGAGGACGGGAGGGCCGCATGAATGAGCAGTTCTTC.

In regard to this clone: The sample contains more than one DNA sequence encoding this CDR3. This chain connects TRBV6-5 to TRBJ1-1, with 9 bases lining up with TRBD1. This CDR3 is 14 amino acids long. Germline CDR1 reads MNHEY; CDR2 reads SVGAGI. The trim removed 6 bases at V and 5 bases at J, leaving 7 bases unmatched. CDR3 sequence: CASSPGQGRTEAFF. CDR3 nucleotide sequence: TGTGCCAGCAGCCCGGGACAGGGTCGTACTGAAGCTTTCTTT.

The chain uses TRBV15 and TRBJ2-7; maybe TRBD2 (5 bases). The CDR3 runs 15 residues. The germline gives CDR1 LNHNV, CDR2 YYDKDF (reference sequence). V was trimmed by 1 base and J by 2 bases, leaving 12 bases between them. The CDR3 DNA follows: TGTGCCACCAGCAGAGTAGGACTGCTGCCCTACGAGCAGTACTTC. Its protein product is CATSRVGLLPYEQYF.

This clone has a handful of counts. The chain combines TRBV7-6 with TRBJ2-5, with 8 nucleotides matching TRBD1. V lost 1 base, J lost 3 bases, and 4 bases stayed unmatched. From germline, CDR1 is SGHVS and CDR2 FNYEAQ. The CDR3 covers 15 residues. CDR3 DNA sequence: TGTGCCAGCAGCTTAGGGACAGGGCTGGAAGAGACCCAGTACTTC. Translated: CASSLGTGLEETQYF.

This chain links TRBV29-1 with TRBJ1-4, with unresolved D. Germline V gives CDR1 SQVTM, CDR2 ANQGSEA. V was cut by 1 base and J by 5 bases, with 8 bases left in between. This CDR3 is built from 13 residues. The CDR3 is CSVEGEWNEKLFF. The CDR3 DNA follows: TGCAGCGTTGAAGGGGAGTGGAATGAAAAACTGTTTTTT.

This sequence joins TRBV9 and TRBJ1-2; no definite D call. Germline V gene data show CDR1 as SGDLS and CDR2 as YYNGEE. This CDR3 region has 13 residues. Trimming took 4 bases from V and 4 from J, leaving 11 bases between them. CDR3 nucleotide sequence: TGTGCCAGCAGCACCCGGTCAGGCTATGGCTACACCTTC. Its translation is CASSTRSGYGYTF.

This chain uses TRBV3-1 (or the pseudogene TRBV3-2) with TRBJ2-7; 10 nucleotides line up with TRBD2. There are 16 residues in the CDR3. Germline trimming cut 1 base from V and 0 bases from J; bases unmatched to any gene: 3. Germline CDR1 and CDR2: LGHDT and YNNKEL (reference sequence). CDR3 sequence reads: CASSQGSGRVSYEQYF. The CDR3 DNA reads as TGTGCCAGCAGCCAAGGGAGCGGGAGGGTCTCCTACGAGCAGTACTTC.

The rearrangement uses TRBV7-2 and TRBJ1-4, with D maybe TRBD1 (6 bases). The germline gives CDR1 SGHTA, CDR2 FQGNSA. Trimming shortened V by 1 base and J by 1 base, and 13 bases separated the two germline ends. The CDR3 loop spans 17 amino acids. The CDR3 DNA sequence: TGTGCCAGCAGCTTAGTGGGACACCCTGTAACTAATGAAAAACTGTTTTTT. This gives the protein CASSLVGHPVTNEKLFF.

A single count supports this clone. The genes are TRBV21-1 and TRBJ2-3; whether TRBD2, the table's D call, matches the DNA was not checked. TRBV21-1 is recorded as a pseudogene. CDR3 length: 15 residues. CDR3 in amino acids: CASSKVRGGRDTQYF. In nucleotides, the CDR3 is TGTGCCAGCAGCAAAGTGCGGGGGGGCCGAGATACGCAGTATTTT.

The genes are TRBV10-3 and TRBJ2-3, with 9 bases identical to TRBD1. Trimming at V came to 6 bases and at J to 3 bases, leaving 1 base not matched to a gene. The CDR3 totals 13 residues. CDR1 and CDR2 (germline): ENHRY, SYGVKD. CDR3 DNA: TGTGCCATCAGGGGACAGGGTACAGATACGCAGTATTTT. It translates to CAIRGQGTDTQYF.

This clone was observed a single time. V is TRBV14 and J is TRBJ2-1, with 9 bases that match TRBD2. The germline V gene has CDR1 SGHDN and CDR2 FVKESK. The ends lost 0 bases at V and 8 bases at J; junction bases unmatched: 11. CDR3 length: 17 amino acids. The CDR3 DNA reads as TGTGCCAGCAGCCAAGATCGAAGTAGCGGGAGTATCGATGAGCAGTTCTTC. It codes for CASSQDRSSGSIDEQFF.

The CDR3 sequence: CASSDGLAADTQYF. The CDR3 coding sequence is TGTGCCAGCTCGGACGGACTAGCCGCAGATACGCAGTATTTT. The rearrangement links TRBV18 to TRBJ2-3, with 8 positions matching TRBD2. Germline V gene data show CDR1 as KGHSH and CDR2 as LQKENI. The V segment lost 6 bases and the J segment 4 bases; nucleotides outside the gene matches: 6. The CDR3 sequence is 14 residues long.

The chain recombines TRBV7-2 with TRBJ1-4; TRBD1 matches at 7 bases. The V segment lost 5 bases and the J segment 5 bases; nucleotides outside the gene matches: 5. From germline, CDR1 is SGHTA and CDR2 FQGNSA. The CDR3 has 14 residues. CDR3 sequence: CASSRDSSNEKLFF. The CDR3, as DNA: TGTGCCAGCAGCCGGGACAGCTCGAATGAAAAACTGTTTTTT. Full variable domain (missing parts from reference TRBV7-2 and TRBJ1-4): GAGVSQSPSNKVTEKGKDVELRCDPISGHTALYWYRQSLGQGLEFLIYFQGNSAPDKSGLPSDRFSAERTGGSVSTLTIQRTQQEDSAVYLCASSRDSSNEKLFFGSGTQLSVL.

V gene TRBV29-1 combines with J gene TRBJ2-7; 8 bases line up with TRBD1. V lost 4 bases and J lost 2; bases outside the gene matches: 4. Germline CDR1 SQVTM, CDR2 ANQGSEA. CDR3 length: 13 residues. The CDR3 DNA follows: TGCAGCGTTGCGGGACAGGTAGCCTACGAGCAGTACTTC. This encodes CSVAGQVAYEQYF.

The chain has TRBV5-6 and TRBJ2-2, with unresolved D. Trimming cost V 3 bases and J 8 bases, with 14 bases left between them. Germline V CDR1 and CDR2: SGHDT, YYEEEE. This CDR3 spans 14 amino acids. The CDR3 sequence: CASSWRPIKGELFF. The CDR3, as DNA: TGTGCCAGCAGCTGGCGGCCCATTAAAGGGGAGCTGTTTTTT.

The chain recombines TRBV5-4 with TRBJ2-1, with 9 bases fitting TRBD2. The germline gives CDR1 SGHNT, CDR2 YYREEE (reference sequence). This CDR3 has 15 residues. The V gene end was trimmed by 1 base and the J gene end by 7 bases; junction bases not matched to a gene: 6. CDR3 protein: CASSLLSGSGNEQFF. DNA for the CDR3: TGTGCCAGCAGCTTGCTTAGCGGGAGCGGTAATGAGCAGTTCTTC.

Here the CDR3 reads CSASGAETQYF. In DNA, the CDR3 is TGCAGTGCTAGTGGGGCTGAGACCCAGTACTTC. V gene TRBV20-1 combines with J gene TRBJ2-5, with D perhaps matching TRBD1 (5 bases). The CDR3 has 11 amino acids. V lost 3 bases and J 5 bases, leaving 7 bases between the germline ends. Per the germline V gene, CDR1 is DFQATT and CDR2 is SNEGSKA (reference sequence).

This chain links TRBV6-6 with TRBJ2-1, with 7 bases matching TRBD1. With 2 bases clipped from V and 4 bases from J, the junction kept 2 bases outside the gene matches. This CDR3 region has 14 residues. CDR1 is MNHNY and CDR2 is SVGAGI in the germline V gene (reference sequence). CDR3 protein: CASSYRDRYNEQFF. In DNA form, the CDR3 reads TGTGCCAGCAGTTACAGGGACAGATACAATGAGCAGTTCTTC.

The chain employs TRBV19 and TRBJ2-7; possible D gene TRBD2, 5 bases. The V end lost 5 bases, the J end lost 0 bases, and 17 bases lay between the germline ends. Germline lookup yields CDR1 LNHDA and CDR2 SQIVND (reference sequence). The CDR3 runs to 16 residues. The CDR3 DNA sequence: TGTGCCAGTAGTTCCGGCAGGACTGGGAGCTCCTACGAGCAGTACTTC. Residues: CASSSGRTGSSYEQYF.